This TCR beta chain was identified in a study of cytomegalovirus exposure and HLA in healthy donors. General observations from the study: An ancestry cluster, one associated with Asian ancestry, reportedly showed fewer N-insertions than the 666-donor mean in a later analysis. Later work found that TCR association rates differed between HLA loci; DRB1 had the most and HLA-C the fewest.

Notes on this clone: Its specificity is unknown. Sequence at one end of the junction differs from germline and may be a read error.

The CDR3 consists of 15 residues. Germline CDR1 is SEHNR and CDR2 is FQNEAQ (reference sequence). The PCR employed 60 Vbeta primers together with 13 Jbeta primers. Sequencing used immunoSEQ multiplex PCR; TCRdb keeps in-frame clones, though not all of them. The sample has around 210,000 clones; 80% to 90% are singletons. The TCR originated in a girl between 2 and 10 years old in good health and CMV-seronegative. The sample comprised PBMCs. The chain employs TRBV7-9 and TRBJ1-6; 9 bases are shared with TRBD1. The CDR3 spells CSSRKSGQGDSPLHF. The CDR3 coding sequence is TGTTCCAGCAGAAAATCGGGACAGGGTGATTCACCCCTCCACTTT.